This T cell receptor (beta chain) emerged from a study of blood T cell repertoires in COVID-19. The wider study: The samples span acute and convalescent COVID-19 from the United States, Italy and Spain. PBMCs, B-cell-depleted T cells, or T cells were the source of the cDNA or gDNA that made up the material.

Methods used by the authors: Estimated nucleated cell counts came from reference gene primer amplification. The protocol was immunoSEQ multiplex PCR, while the TCRdb copy is restricted to in-frame clones and leaves out a portion. The DNA was the basis for D and trimming; V, J and clone size are from that table. The table shows 95,000 to 150,000 clones, with approximately 83% occurring only once. CDR3 length: 12 residues. The germline V gene has CDR1 SEHNR and CDR2 FQNEAQ (reference sequence). Trimming cost V 0 bases and J 6 bases, with 6 bases left between them. The sequence derives from a woman of 80 years or more with acute or convalescent COVID-19. Sample: peripheral blood. The chain couples TRBV7-9 to TRBJ2-7; D remains ambiguous. For the CDR3, the DNA is TGTGCCAGCAGCTTAGCGACGGGCGAGCAGTACTTC. This codes for CASSLATGEQYF.